This record looks at one T cell receptor beta chain sequence and its context. Its target is not known. The data derive from a study of blood T cells in healthy people across ages. Study outcomes and limitations: Both naive CD4+ cell counts and diversity were greater in long-lived donors than in aged donors. Possibly confounding the expanded clonotype changes was the fact that donor CMV status was unknown.

The extraction recovered at least 5.5 micrograms of total RNA per sample. Primed by a sample-barcoded 5' primer and a J-beta primer mix, a second PCR proceeded for about 6 to 11 cycles. Every single cDNA molecule received a tag from a template-switch adaptor with 12 random nucleotides. In TCRdb, the 5' RACE reads were re-called with MiXCR into one record per CDR3 protein. Found here are fewer than 750,000 distinct CDR3 sequences, 45% to 60% of them singletons; the top ten hold about 13%. Germline-derived CDR1 and CDR2 are SGHTA and FQGTGA. Trimming took 10 bases from V and 2 from J; bases not matched to a gene: 7. The CDR3 totals 14 residues.

This TCR was sampled from a woman aged 80 or over in good health. The gene calls are TRBV7-3 and TRBJ2-2, with TRBD1 matching 7 bases. Sequenced input: blood. The CDR3: CATTNRGNTGELFF. In DNA form, the CDR3 reads TGTGCCACTACTAACAGGGGTAACACCGGGGAGCTGTTTTTT. Complete variable domain (other parts from reference TRBV7-3 and TRBJ2-2): GAGVSQTPSNKVTEKGKYVELRCDPISGHTALYWYRQSLGQGPEFLIYFQGTGAADDSGLPNDRFFAVRPEGSVSTLKIQRTERGDSAVYLCATTNRGNTGELFFGEGSRLTVL.